These 23 T cell receptor beta chains were all obtained from the same sample, sequenced in a study of OX40 agonist ivuxolimab in advanced cancers. The assay was immunoSEQ multiplex PCR, and TCRdb's table has in-frame clones only and misses some. The sample comprises roughly 40,000 clones, over 75% of which are singletons, and around 23% rests with the top ten. Sequencing was performed on CD4+ or CD8+ T cells sorted from blood, taken in a trial of the OX40 agonist ivuxolimab. These receptors originate from an adult with an advanced solid tumor such as melanoma, head and neck, liver or kidney cancer.

The chain links TRBV25-1 to TRBJ1-2; 7 bases are a match to TRBD1. CDR1 is MGHDK and CDR2 is SYGVNS in the germline V gene. The CDR3 sequence is 14 residues long. The junction had 6 bases not matched to a gene; V was cut back by 1 base and J by 7 bases. The CDR3 coding sequence is TGTGCCAGCAGTGAATCAAAGGGGGCGCTTGGCTACACCTTC. It translates to CASSESKGALGYTF.

V gene TRBV7-9 combines with J gene TRBJ1-1; possibly TRBD1 for D (5 bases). CDR1 is SEHNR, CDR2 FQNEAQ, per germline (reference sequence). This CDR3 has 14 amino acids. Trimming stripped 1 base from V and 4 bases from J, with 10 bases between. The CDR3 protein is CASSLGGGVTEAFF. The CDR3 coding sequence is TGTGCCAGCAGCTTAGGCGGGGGGGTCACTGAAGCTTTCTTT. Full variable domain (missing parts from reference TRBV7-9 and TRBJ1-1): DTGVSQNPRHKITKRGQNVTFRCDPISEHNRLYWYRQTLGQGPEFLTYFQNEAQLEKSRLLSDRFSAERPKGSFSTLEIQRTEQGDSAMYLCASSLGGGVTEAFFGQGTRLTVV.

The chain carries TRBV28 and TRBJ1-6; tentative D call: TRBD1 (6 bases). Trimming cost V 9 bases and J 6 bases, with 15 bases left between them. The CDR3 is 14 amino acids. Germline CDR1 is MDHEN and CDR2 is SYDVKM. The CDR3 sequence: CASRRQAINSPLHF. CDR3 sequence (DNA): TGTGCCAGTCGCCGACAGGCGATTAATTCACCCCTCCACTTT.

The genes are TRBV5-1 and TRBJ2-7; weak D call: TRBD2 (6 bases). The CDR3 is 13 amino acids. Looked up from germline, CDR1 is SGHRS and CDR2 is YFSETQ. Trimming took off 1 base at V and 3 bases at J, with 8 bases between the two ends. The chain's CDR3 is CASSLTGDYEQYF. Here the CDR3 DNA reads TGCGCCAGCAGCTTGACGGGGGACTACGAGCAGTACTTC.

J is TRBJ2-7 and V is TRBV6-5, with 12 bases aligning to TRBD1. This CDR3 is built from 15 residues. Germline values: CDR1 MNHEY, CDR2 SVGAGI. With V trimmed by 0 bases and J by 5 bases, 2 bases remained unmatched. The CDR3 sequence is CASSYSGTGGHEQYF. The CDR3 nucleotides are TGTGCCAGCAGTTACTCCGGGACAGGGGGCCACGAGCAGTACTTC.

Regarding this clone: One end of the junction is discordant with germline, which a read error may explain. The V call is TRBV30, the J call TRBJ2-3, with a tentative D call TRBD2 (7 bases). The CDR3 sequence is 11 residues long. CDR1 is GTSNPN and CDR2 is SVGIG in the germline V gene (reference sequence). This CDR3 reads CARRGGTILHF. The CDR3 DNA is TGTGCCCGAAGGGGGGGCACCATTTTACATTTT.

The rearrangement links TRBV7-8 to TRBJ1-3; 7 positions agree with TRBD1. V dropped 5 bases and J dropped 2; count of bases not matched to a gene: 9. This CDR3 comprises 16 residues. CDR1 is SGHVS and CDR2 is FQNEAQ in the germline V gene. The CDR3 here is CASSPFAGGPGNTIYF. The CDR3 nucleotides are TGTGCCAGCAGCCCCTTCGCAGGGGGACCTGGAAACACCATATATTTT.

The sample holds one count of this clone. The V gene is TRBV28, the J gene TRBJ2-4; tentatively, D is TRBD2 (6 bases). Germline V gene data show CDR1 as MDHEN and CDR2 as SYDVKM. The CDR3 length is 15 residues. V was clipped by 6 bases and J by 0 bases, with 12 bases between them. The CDR3 loop is CASRMGGSAKNIQYF. The CDR3 bases are TGTGCCAGCAGGATGGGAGGTTCAGCCAAAAACATTCAGTACTTC.

The CDR3 loop reads CASSDYRGTSGNTIYF. CDR3 nucleotide sequence: TGTGCCAGCAGCGACTACAGGGGAACCTCTGGAAACACCATATATTTT. The rearrangement uses TRBV4-2 and TRBJ1-3; 7 nucleotides line up with TRBD1. The germline gives CDR1 LGHNA, CDR2 YNFKEQ. The V gene end was trimmed by 5 bases and the J gene end by 0 bases; junction bases not matched to a gene: 7. This CDR3 has 16 residues.

The chain uses TRBV9 and TRBJ2-3; 16 bases are a match to TRBD2. The CDR3 sequence is 17 residues long. The V gene's germline CDR1 is SGDLS and CDR2 YYNGEE. V was pared by 0 bases and J by 4 bases, with 2 bases of the junction left unmatched. CDR3 in DNA: TGTGCCAGCAGCGTAGCGGGACTAGCGGGGGGGGCAGATACGCAGTATTTT. The encoded protein is CASSVAGLAGGADTQYF. Together with reference TRBV9 and TRBJ2-3, the CDR3 gives the full variable domain: DSGVTQTPKHLITATGQRVTLRCSPRSGDLSVYWYQQSLDQGLQFLIQYYNGEERAKGNILERFSAQQFPDLHSELNLSSLELGDSALYFCASSVAGLAGGADTQYFGPGTRLTVL.

The chain uses TRBV29-1 and TRBJ2-2, with 8 bases identical to TRBD2. Trimming cost V 7 bases and J 5 bases; bases outside gene matches: 9. Per germline, CDR1 SQVTM and CDR2 ANQGSEA. This CDR3 comprises 14 residues. The CDR3 sequence is CSAQGLAQTGELFF. The CDR3 DNA reads TGCAGCGCCCAAGGACTAGCACAAACCGGGGAGCTGTTTTTT.

The chain employs TRBV5-1 and TRBJ2-3; 9 bases are shared with TRBD2. The CDR3 sequence is 14 residues long. The germline CDR1 and CDR2 sequences are SGHRS and YFSETQ. V lost 2 bases to trimming and J lost 4 bases; unmatched junction nucleotides: 2. As DNA, the CDR3 is TGCGCCAGCAGCTTTAGCGGGAGTGCAGATACGCAGTATTTT. This gives the protein CASSFSGSADTQYF.

This clone was detected once. The chain carries TRBV7-6 and TRBJ2-7; 7 bases agree with TRBD1. This CDR3 has 15 amino acids. Germline V gene data show CDR1 as SGHVS and CDR2 as FNYEAQ. The V and J ends lost 0 bases and 4 bases, in that order; junction bases with no gene match: 6. CDR3 amino acids: CASSLAARGTYEQYF. The CDR3 nucleotides are TGTGCCAGCAGCTTAGCTGCCAGGGGGACATACGAGCAGTACTTC.

The chain has TRBV5-8 and TRBJ2-2; no definite D call. The germline V and J ends were trimmed by 2 bases and 8 bases, with 10 bases remaining between them. The CDR3 contains 13 residues. Looked up from germline, CDR1 is SGHTS and CDR2 is YDEGEE. CDR3 residues: CASSLQLKGELFF. The CDR3 region has the DNA TGTGCCAGCAGCTTACAGCTTAAGGGGGAGCTGTTTTTT.

This clone has only a few counts. The chain combines TRBV11-1 with TRBJ1-2, with TRBD1 matching 10 bases. Germline CDR1 and CDR2: SGHAT and FQDESV (reference sequence). Unmatched junction bases numbered 12, after V lost 5 bases and J lost 6 bases. The CDR3 is 16 amino acids. The DNA for the CDR3 is TGTGCCAGCAGCAACAGACAGGGGGCAAAGGGTGATGGCTACACCTTC. Its translation is CASSNRQGAKGDGYTF.

The V and J genes are TRBV21-1 and TRBJ1-1; the tabulated D call, TRBD1, remains unverified against the DNA. TRBV21-1 is a listed pseudogene. The CDR3 is 14 residues long. The CDR3 nucleotides are TGTGCCAGCAGCAACAGGGGCTTGAACACTGAAGCTTTCTTT. Amino acids: CASSNRGLNTEAFF.

The chain employs TRBV5-1 and TRBJ2-7, with D possibly called TRBD1 or TRBD2 (6 bases each). Germline loops: CDR1 SGHRS, CDR2 YFSETQ. V lost 6 bases and J 7 bases, leaving 26 bases between the germline ends. There are 16 residues in the CDR3. The CDR3 region has the DNA TGCGCCAGCACCTACCTCGCACAGGGAGGCTTAGCGGAGCAGTACTTC. Translating it yields CASTYLAQGGLAEQYF.

J is TRBJ1-5 and V is TRBV28; 7 bases line up with TRBD1. From germline, CDR1 is MDHEN and CDR2 SYDVKM. After removal of 4 bases from V and 2 bases from J, the junction contained 5 bases not matched to a gene. The CDR3 has 15 amino acids. CDR3 DNA sequence: TGTGCCAGCAGTTGGGGGACAGTCGGCAATCAGCCCCAGCATTTT. Its translation: CASSWGTVGNQPQHF.

The CDR3 nucleotides are TGTGCCAGCAGCTTTGGTTACAGGGATCCCCTCCACTTT. It yields the protein CASSFGYRDPLHF. The chain uses TRBV7-2 and TRBJ1-6; TRBD1 is a possible D gene (6 bases). Germline CDR1 reads SGHTA; CDR2 reads FQGNSA. V lost 3 bases and J 13 bases, leaving 13 bases between the germline ends. This CDR3 is built from 13 residues.

This clone showed up just once. The chain combines TRBV7-2 with TRBJ2-1; no clear D gene. Germline loops: CDR1 SGHTA, CDR2 FQGNSA. Between the trimmed V and J ends, which lost 2 bases and 4 bases, there was a span of 6 bases. The CDR3 runs to 13 residues. The CDR3 DNA reads TGTGCCAGCAGCTTAAACGTATACAATGAGCAGTTCTTC. The encoded protein is CASSLNVYNEQFF.

This sequence joins TRBV6-5 and TRBJ2-3; D call uncertain. Germline-derived CDR1 and CDR2 are MNHEY and SVGAGI. The CDR3 spans 11 residues. Trimming removed 0 bases from V and 6 bases from J, with 1 base in between. The CDR3 DNA reads TGTGCCAGCAGTTACTCGGATACGCAGTATTTT. Translation: CASSYSDTQYF.

The chain uses TRBV5-4 and TRBJ2-6, with 10 positions matching TRBD1. V trimming: 4 bases; J trimming: 2 bases; junction bases outside the gene matches: 6. CDR3 size: 17 residues. The germline V gene has CDR1 SGHNT and CDR2 YYREEE (reference sequence). The CDR3 sequence is CASSDRGRLAGANVLTF. In nucleotides, the CDR3 is TGTGCCAGCAGCGACAGGGGGCGCTTAGCTGGGGCCAACGTCCTGACTTTC.

The V call is TRBV28, the J call TRBJ1-2, with a tentative D call TRBD1 (6 bases). The germline V gene has CDR1 MDHEN and CDR2 SYDVKM. This CDR3 region has 14 residues. The V and J ends lost 3 bases and 7 bases respectively, with 15 bases between them. This CDR3 is CASSFPGVRGGYTF. CDR3 DNA sequence: TGTGCCAGCAGTTTTCCAGGGGTCAGGGGTGGCTACACCTTC.